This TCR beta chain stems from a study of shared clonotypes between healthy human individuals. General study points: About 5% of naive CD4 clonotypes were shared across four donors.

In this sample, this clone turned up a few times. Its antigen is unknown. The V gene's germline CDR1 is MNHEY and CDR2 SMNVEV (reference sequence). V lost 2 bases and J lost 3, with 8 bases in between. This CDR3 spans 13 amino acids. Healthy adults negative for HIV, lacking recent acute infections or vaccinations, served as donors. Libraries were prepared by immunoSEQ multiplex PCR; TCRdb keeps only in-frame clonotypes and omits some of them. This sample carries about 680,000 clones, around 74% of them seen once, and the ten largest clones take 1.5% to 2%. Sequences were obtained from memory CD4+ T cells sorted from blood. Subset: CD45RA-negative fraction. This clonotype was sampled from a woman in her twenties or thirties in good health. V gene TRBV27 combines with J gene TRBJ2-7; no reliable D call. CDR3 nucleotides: TGTGCCAGCAGTTTACAACTAAGCTACGAGCAGTACTTC. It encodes CASSLQLSYEQYF.